This T cell receptor (beta chain) appears in the sequencing data of a study of shared clonotypes between healthy human individuals. Study as a whole: Donor ages ranged 18 to 49 years: two women, a few men. Researchers assigned three CD4 naive, three CD4 memory, two CD8 naive and one CD8 memory plate to each donor.

The data were produced by immunoSEQ multiplex PCR, yet TCRdb's version contains in-frame clones alone and is incomplete. The sample lists about 2.3 million clones, 92% occurring once. The germline CDR1 and CDR2 sequences are SGHRS and YFSETQ. This CDR3 is built from 14 residues. The V gene lost 2 bases and the J gene lost 7 bases, with 12 bases spanning the gap. The sequence came from a man between 18 and 29 years old in good health. Some clones in this sample may be carry-over from other donors' samples. The chain carries TRBV5-1 and TRBJ1-4; tentative D call: TRBD1 (5 bases). Sequencing input: naive CD4+ T cells from PBMCs. Subset indicated: CD45RA+ positively selected. CDR3 region: CASSFSGRGEKLFF. The CDR3 DNA reads as TGCGCCAGCAGCTTCTCGGGGAGGGGTGAAAAACTGTTTTTT.